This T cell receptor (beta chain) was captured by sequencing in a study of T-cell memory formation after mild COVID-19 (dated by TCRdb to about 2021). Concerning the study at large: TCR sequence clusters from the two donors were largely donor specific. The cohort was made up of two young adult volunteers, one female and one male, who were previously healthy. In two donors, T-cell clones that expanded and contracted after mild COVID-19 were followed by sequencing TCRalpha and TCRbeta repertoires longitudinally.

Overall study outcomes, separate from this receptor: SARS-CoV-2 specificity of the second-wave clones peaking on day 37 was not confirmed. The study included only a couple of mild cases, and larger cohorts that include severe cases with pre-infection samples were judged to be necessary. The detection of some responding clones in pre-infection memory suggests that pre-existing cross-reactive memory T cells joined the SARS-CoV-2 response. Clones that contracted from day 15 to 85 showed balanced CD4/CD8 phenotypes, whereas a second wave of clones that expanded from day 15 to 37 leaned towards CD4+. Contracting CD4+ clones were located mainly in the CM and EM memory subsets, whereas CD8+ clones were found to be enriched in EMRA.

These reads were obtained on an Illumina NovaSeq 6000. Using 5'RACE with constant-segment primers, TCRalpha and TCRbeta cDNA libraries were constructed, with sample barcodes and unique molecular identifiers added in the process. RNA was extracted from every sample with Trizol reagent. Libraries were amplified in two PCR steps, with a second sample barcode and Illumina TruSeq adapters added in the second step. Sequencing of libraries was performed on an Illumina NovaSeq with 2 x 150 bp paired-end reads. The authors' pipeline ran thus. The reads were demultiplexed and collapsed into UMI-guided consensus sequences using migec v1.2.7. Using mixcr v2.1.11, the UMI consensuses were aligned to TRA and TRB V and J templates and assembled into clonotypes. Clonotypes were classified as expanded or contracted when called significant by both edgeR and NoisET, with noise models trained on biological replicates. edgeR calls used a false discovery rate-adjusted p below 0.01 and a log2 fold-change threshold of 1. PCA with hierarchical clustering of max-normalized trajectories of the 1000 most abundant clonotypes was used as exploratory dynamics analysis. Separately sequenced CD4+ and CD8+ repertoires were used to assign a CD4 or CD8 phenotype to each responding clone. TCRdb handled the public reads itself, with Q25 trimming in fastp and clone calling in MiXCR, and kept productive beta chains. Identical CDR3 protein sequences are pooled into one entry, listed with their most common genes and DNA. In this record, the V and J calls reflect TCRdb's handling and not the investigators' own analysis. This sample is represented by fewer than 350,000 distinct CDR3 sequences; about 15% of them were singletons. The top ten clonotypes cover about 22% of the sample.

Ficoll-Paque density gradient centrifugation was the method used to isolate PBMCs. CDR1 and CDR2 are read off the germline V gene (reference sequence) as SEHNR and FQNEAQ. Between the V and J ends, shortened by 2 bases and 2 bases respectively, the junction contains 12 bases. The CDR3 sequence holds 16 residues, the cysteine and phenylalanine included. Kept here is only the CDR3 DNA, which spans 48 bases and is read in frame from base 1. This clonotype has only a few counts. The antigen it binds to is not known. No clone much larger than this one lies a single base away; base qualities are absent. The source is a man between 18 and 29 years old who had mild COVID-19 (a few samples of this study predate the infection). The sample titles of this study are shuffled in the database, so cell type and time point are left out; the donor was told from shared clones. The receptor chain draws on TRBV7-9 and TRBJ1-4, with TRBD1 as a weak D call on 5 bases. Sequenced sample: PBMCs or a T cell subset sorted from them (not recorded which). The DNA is TGTGCCAGCAGCTTAAGTGGGACGCGGACTAATGAAAAACTGTTTTTT. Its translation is CASSLSGTRTNEKLFF.